A single TCR beta chain is shown here with its context. This clone's antigen is unknown. Base qualities are not at hand, and no much larger clone is one base apart. The entry originates in a study of cytomegalovirus exposure and HLA in healthy donors (dated by TCRdb to the late 2010s). Regarding the research as a whole: An earlier analysis of approximately 550 of the donors reported roughly 270 Gb of sequence data and 100 million to 140 million unique TCR beta sequences from 150 million to 200 million T cells. HLA typing covered class I and class II loci at four-digit resolution. The later analysis used no new phenotypic data to find candidate immune exposures, relying instead on TCR beta sequences and their occurrence across donors. Because of strong linkage in the cohort, four to six DR-DQ haplotypes were treated as single units for association and clustering. The study combined high-throughput TCR immunosequencing, statistical association of individual TCRs with disease status, and machine learning to predict cytomegalovirus infection status. Of the 300 to 400 genotyped donors, around 81% fell in the genetic ancestry cluster associated with self-reported Caucasian donors. The study aimed to test whether cataloging public T cell receptors could reveal signatures of past pathogen exposure. The number of donors typed differed by locus, with 629-630 for A, B, C, DRB1 and DQB1, roughly 520 for DQA1, under 610 for DPA1, and 400 to 490 for DPB1. A later genetic analysis used genome-wide SNP genotypes for about 55% of the 666 donors, treating that subset as a discovery cohort. On average, around 240,000 unique TCR beta nucleotide sequences were sequenced per donor among some 420 genotyped donors of the cohort, with 15% to 20% of those sequences being non-productive. Donor age, sex, ethnicity and CMV serostatus were compiled alongside the repertoire data. Approximately 300 gigabases of sequencing data and around 80 million unique TCR sequences made up an early release that covered approximately 620 HLA-typed donors. In an earlier analysis of roughly 580 of the donors, high-throughput TCR beta sequencing was used to judge whether each TCR beta V gene segment behaved as functional or pseudogenic. Every discovery cohort repertoire had been produced on one sequencing platform. The T cell repertoires of several hundred subjects were profiled by immunosequencing and related to cytomegalovirus serostatus. In a later analysis, previously published TCR beta repertoires from some 640 donors were re-analyzed and high-resolution HLA genotyping was added so that TCR occurrence patterns could be studied. Besides the first cohort of roughly 660 subjects, a separate validation cohort made up of roughly 130 different subjects was used. Here is what the overall study found, with its caveats: A later analysis found that HLA-associated TCR beta chains were more clonally expanded and had lower generation probabilities than equally common non-associated chains. Most TCR sequences were seen in very few donors, while some public TCRs were found in many individuals. Because the 87-base-pair reads could not distinguish some IMGT-functional V segments, including TRBV6-2 and TRBV6-3, those segments were excluded. In vitro tests confirmed that a few of the cytomegalovirus-associated TCR beta chains recognize cytomegalovirus antigens. Because counts were too low, 15 or so rarely observed V segments, including chromosome 9 orphons, were excluded from the earlier analysis of some 590 of the donors. Only TCR beta chains were sequenced in this cohort, and the absence of alpha or paired-chain data limited detectable features. The classifier was reported to diagnose cytomegalovirus status with high specificity and sensitivity in both the original cohort and the validation cohort. A total of 150 to 200 TCR beta chains were listed by the study as associated with cytomegalovirus. The presence/absence analyses assumed that sequencing depth was roughly uniform across donors, and that assumption may not be true. A further reported finding was that TCR beta sequences accurately predicted the HLA-A and HLA-B alleles for most subjects in the first cohort. V-gene and J-gene trimming of TCR beta chains was associated with a missense DCLRE1C variant in a later genetic analysis, and the association was replicated in an independent cohort. Correlated functional status among segregating V segments might reflect linkage disequilibrium, but an unknown experimental factor could not be ruled out. According to the authors, the approach could potentially be generalized to other disease states and immunological phenotypes. In a later analysis, TCR association rates were found to vary across HLA loci, with the most associated TCRs seen for DRB1 alleles and the fewest for HLA-C alleles. A cluster of highly shared sequence variants was judged likely to be a technical artifact of the sequencing pipeline. Because HLA typing was unavailable for some donors at each locus, only the typed subset was used in association tests. According to a later analysis, most CMV-associated TCR beta chains appeared to be HLA-restricted, and the HLA associations seemed to be driven largely by CMV exposure. In a later genetic analysis, fewer N-insertions in productive TCRs were reported among donors in an Asian-associated ancestry cluster than the roughly 700-donor mean. CMV serostatus was the only immune exposure information available for the cohort. In an earlier analysis of 500 to 650 of the donors, most TCR beta V segments appeared in productive rearrangements about 90% or about 30% of the time, broadly matching IMGT annotations. A later analysis associated approximately 17,000 TCR beta sequences with specific HLA alleles at a false discovery rate of 0.05. Several of the top co-occurrence clusters appeared to be linked to parvovirus B19, influenza, CMV and Epstein-Barr virus, according to a later analysis. When HLA alleles, especially DR and DQ, strongly co-occurred, TCR associations were difficult to assign to individual alleles.

The cohort comprised some 680 healthy bone marrow donors. All cohort members were sampled while nominally healthy, although unrecorded immune exposures were likely present. The donor tested CMV seronegative, placing the donor among the roughly 350 seronegative members of the cohort. A peripheral blood sample was collected from each donor, and TCR beta sequencing was performed on peripheral blood mononuclear cells. The Qiagen DNeasy Blood Extraction Kit was used to extract genomic DNA from the blood cell samples. Trimming takes 6 bases from V and 3 bases from J, and the germline ends sit 9 bases apart. The CDR3 runs 13 amino acids, cysteine and phenylalanine included. Solely the CDR3 DNA is kept, with 39 bases framed from the first base. Per the germline V gene (reference sequence), MNHEY is the CDR1 and SMNVEV is the CDR2. The method behind the library was the immunoSEQ multiplex PCR assay. For the multiplex PCR, a mixture combining 60 forward primers for TCR Vbeta segments and 13 reverse primers for TCR Jbeta segments was used. A multiplex PCR assay on genomic DNA amplified the CDR3 region of rearranged TCR beta genes. The amplified TCR beta libraries were sequenced on the Illumina HiSeq System as 87-base-pair reads. In the original analysis: A later analysis tallied tens of millions of unique TCR beta chains across the 650 to 750 repertoires, and some 12 million of those chains were shared by two or more donors. A nearest-neighbor algorithm error-corrected the raw reads and collapsed the reads into unique sequences, merging closely related sequences to remove PCR and sequencing errors. To assign V, D and J gene segments, CDR3 sequences were aligned to IMGT reference sequences. Each retained sequence needed at least a six-nucleotide match to both a V gene segment and a J gene segment. A rearrangement was called productive if the CDR3 had no stop codons and remained in frame with V and J, and every other rearrangement was called non-productive. CDR3 was defined by IMGT convention, running from the second conserved V-encoded cysteine to the conserved J-encoded phenylalanine. Sequences without an unambiguous match to a single V gene segment were excluded from the earlier analysis of approximately 600 of the donors. An earlier analysis of approximately 590 of the donors classified V segments as functional when productive rearrangements were above 56.7% and as segregating when the standard deviation between donors was above 5%. To diagnose cytomegalovirus status from the catalog of TCR beta chain sequences, a statistical classification framework was built. V and J gene assignment, in a later analysis, came from comparing TCR nucleotide sequences with IMGT/GENE-DB human TR gene sequences. A later analysis assigned CDR3 sequences and most-parsimonious VDJ recombination scenarios with the TCRdist pipeline. In a later analysis, each TCR beta chain was defined by its CDR3 amino acid sequence together with its V-gene family, and reads without a unique V-gene family were excluded. As a way to deal with suspected cross-contamination and a sequencing artifact, a later analysis dropped 450 to 700 nucleotide sequences that were highly shared and had low generation probability. For each public chain, a later analysis derived a clonal expansion index from normalized ranks of inferred template counts within each repertoire. Generation probabilities in a later analysis came from a VDJ recombination model fitted to out-of-frame rearrangements, and those results were checked against IGoR. Hypergeometric tests were used in a later analysis to score TCR-TCR, TCR-HLA and TCR-CMV co-occurrence, with a repertoire-size bias correction applied to the TCR pairs. In a later analysis, false discovery rates were estimated by permuting HLA or CMV assignments 20 times. In a later analysis, co-occurring TCRs were grouped with DBSCAN, and TCRdist sequence similarity was added when clustering was performed within HLA-allele-positive subsets. Repertoires with fewer than 30,000 or more than 120,000 public chains were left out of co-occurrence clustering, as were five repertoires with anomalous nucleotide sharing. The immuneACCESS repertoire file appears here via TCRdb, limited to in-frame rearrangements. These files lack a portion of the clones; in checked studies, under half of the deficit traces to unresolved V genes, and the cause of the others is not known. V and J calls and clone size are copied from that table; D and trimming were computed from the DNA. The sample records just over 200,000 clones, 82% of which are singletons. The biggest ten clones account for approximately 2.5% of the sample.

This TCR was recovered from a middle-aged woman in good health and CMV-seronegative. The chain links TRBV27 with TRBJ1-5; TRBD1 is a possible D gene, resting on 6 matching bases. Sequencing was carried out using PBMCs. The base sequence is TGTGCCAGCAGCAGGGGCTTCAATCAGCCCCAGCATTTT. This yields the protein CASSRGFNQPQHF.